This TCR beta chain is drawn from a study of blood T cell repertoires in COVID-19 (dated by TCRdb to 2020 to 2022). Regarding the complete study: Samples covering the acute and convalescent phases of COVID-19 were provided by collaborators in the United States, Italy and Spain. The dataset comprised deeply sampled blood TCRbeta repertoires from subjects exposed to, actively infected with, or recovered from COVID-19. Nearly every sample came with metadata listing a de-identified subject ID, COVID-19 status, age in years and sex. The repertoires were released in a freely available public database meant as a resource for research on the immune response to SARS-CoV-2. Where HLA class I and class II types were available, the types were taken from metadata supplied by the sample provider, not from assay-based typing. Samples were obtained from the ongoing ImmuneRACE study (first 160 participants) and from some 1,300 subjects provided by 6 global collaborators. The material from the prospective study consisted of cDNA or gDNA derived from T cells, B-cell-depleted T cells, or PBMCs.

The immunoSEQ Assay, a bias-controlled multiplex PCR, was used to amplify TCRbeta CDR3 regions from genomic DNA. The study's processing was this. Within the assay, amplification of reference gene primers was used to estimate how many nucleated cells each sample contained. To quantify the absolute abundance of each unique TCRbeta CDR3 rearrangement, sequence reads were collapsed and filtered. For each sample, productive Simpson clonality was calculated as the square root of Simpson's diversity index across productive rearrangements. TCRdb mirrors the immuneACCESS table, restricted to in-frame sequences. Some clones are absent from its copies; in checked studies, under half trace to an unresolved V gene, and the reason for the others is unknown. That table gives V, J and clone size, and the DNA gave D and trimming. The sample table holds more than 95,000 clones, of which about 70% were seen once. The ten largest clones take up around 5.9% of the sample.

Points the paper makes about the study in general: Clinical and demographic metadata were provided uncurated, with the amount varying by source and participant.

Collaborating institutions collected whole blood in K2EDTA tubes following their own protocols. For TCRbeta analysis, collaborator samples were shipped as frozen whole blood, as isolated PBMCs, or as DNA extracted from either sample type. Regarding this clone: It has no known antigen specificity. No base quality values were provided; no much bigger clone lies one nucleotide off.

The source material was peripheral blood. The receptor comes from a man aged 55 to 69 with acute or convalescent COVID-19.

This receptor carries the CDR3 CASSNWGRNTGELFF. Here is the DNA: TGTGCCAGTAGTAATTGGGGCAGGAACACCGGGGAGCTGTTTTTT. The chain is made from TRBV19 and TRBJ2-2; perhaps TRBD1 is the D gene, with 5 bases matching. CDR3 length: 15 amino acids, cysteine to phenylalanine. Only the CDR3 part of the read is kept: 45 bases, read in frame from the first base. CDR1 and CDR2 (LNHDA, SQIVND) derive from the germline V gene (reference sequence). The junction carries 10 bases between V and J, which are trimmed by 4 bases and 1 base respectively. The reference TRBV19 and TRBJ2-2 proteins fill in what lies around the CDR3, so the full variable domain reads DGGITQSPKYLFRKEGQNVTLSCEQNLNHDAMYWYRQDPGQGLRLIYYSQIVNDFQKGDIAEGYSVSREKKESFPLTVTSAQKNPTAFYLCASSNWGRNTGELFFGEGSRLTVL.